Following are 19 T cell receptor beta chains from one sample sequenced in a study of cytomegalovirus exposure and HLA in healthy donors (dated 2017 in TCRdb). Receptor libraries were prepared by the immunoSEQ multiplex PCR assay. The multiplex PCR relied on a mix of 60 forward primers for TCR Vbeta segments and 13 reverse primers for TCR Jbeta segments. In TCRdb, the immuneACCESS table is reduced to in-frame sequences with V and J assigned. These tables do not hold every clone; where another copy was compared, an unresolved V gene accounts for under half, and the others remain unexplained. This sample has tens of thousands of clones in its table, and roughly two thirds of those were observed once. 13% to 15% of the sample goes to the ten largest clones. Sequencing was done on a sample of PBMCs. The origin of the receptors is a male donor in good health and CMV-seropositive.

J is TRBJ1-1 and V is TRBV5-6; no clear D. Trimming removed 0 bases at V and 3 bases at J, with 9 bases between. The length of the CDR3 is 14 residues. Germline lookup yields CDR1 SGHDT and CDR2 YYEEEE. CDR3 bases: TGTGCCAGCAGCTTGGGGACGGACTACACTGAAGCTTTCTTT. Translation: CASSLGTDYTEAFF. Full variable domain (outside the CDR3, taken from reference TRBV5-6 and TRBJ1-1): DAGVTQSPTHLIKTRGQQVTLRCSPKSGHDTVSWYQQALGQGPQFIFQYYEEEERQRGNFPDRFSGHQFPNYSSELNVNALLLGDSALYLCASSLGTDYTEAFFGQGTRLTVV.

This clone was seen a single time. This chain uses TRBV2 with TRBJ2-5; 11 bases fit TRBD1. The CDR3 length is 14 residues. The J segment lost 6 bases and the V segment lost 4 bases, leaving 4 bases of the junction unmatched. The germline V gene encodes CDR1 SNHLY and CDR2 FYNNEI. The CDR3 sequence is CASSGTGGRQTQYF. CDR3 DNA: TGTGCCAGCAGTGGGACAGGGGGCAGGCAGACCCAGTACTTC.

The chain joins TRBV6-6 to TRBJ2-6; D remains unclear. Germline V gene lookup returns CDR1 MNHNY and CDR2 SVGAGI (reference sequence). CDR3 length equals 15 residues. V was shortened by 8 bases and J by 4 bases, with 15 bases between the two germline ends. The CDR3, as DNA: TGTGCCAGCTACCTGGCCCAGTCCGGGGCCAACGTCCTGACTTTC. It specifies CASYLAQSGANVLTF.

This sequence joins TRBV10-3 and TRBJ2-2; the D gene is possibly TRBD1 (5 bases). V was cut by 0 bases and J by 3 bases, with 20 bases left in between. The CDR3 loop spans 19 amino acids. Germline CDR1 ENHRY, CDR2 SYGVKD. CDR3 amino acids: CAISESRRRWQGDTGELFF. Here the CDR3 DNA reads TGTGCCATCAGTGAGTCGCGTAGGCGCTGGCAGGGCGACACCGGGGAGCTGTTTTTT.

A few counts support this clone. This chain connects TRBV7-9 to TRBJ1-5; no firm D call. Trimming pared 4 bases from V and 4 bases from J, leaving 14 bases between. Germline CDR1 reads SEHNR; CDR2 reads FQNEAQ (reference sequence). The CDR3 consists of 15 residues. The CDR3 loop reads CASSWGGGGNQPQHF. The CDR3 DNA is TGTGCCAGCAGCTGGGGAGGAGGCGGGAATCAGCCCCAGCATTTT.

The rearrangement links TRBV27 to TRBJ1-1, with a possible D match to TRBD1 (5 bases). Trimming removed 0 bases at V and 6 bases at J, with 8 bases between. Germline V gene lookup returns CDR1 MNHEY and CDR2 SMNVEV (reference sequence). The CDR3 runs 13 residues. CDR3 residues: CASSLSQGAEAFF. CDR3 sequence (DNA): TGTGCCAGCAGTTTATCTCAGGGTGCTGAAGCTTTCTTT.

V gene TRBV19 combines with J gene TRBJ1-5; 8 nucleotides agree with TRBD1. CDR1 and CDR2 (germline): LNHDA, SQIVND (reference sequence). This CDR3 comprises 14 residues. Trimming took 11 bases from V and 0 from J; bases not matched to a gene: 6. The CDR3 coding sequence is TGTGCCTCCAGGGGGCGAGGTAGCAATCAGCCCCAGCATTTT. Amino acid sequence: CASRGRGSNQPQHF.

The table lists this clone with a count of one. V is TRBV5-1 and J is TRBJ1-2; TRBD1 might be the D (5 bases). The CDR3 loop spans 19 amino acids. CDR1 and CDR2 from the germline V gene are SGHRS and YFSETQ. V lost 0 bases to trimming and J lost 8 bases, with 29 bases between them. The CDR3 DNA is TGCGCCAGCAGCTTGGATCCCGTTACACGGGGGAAGGGTGGGCTAGGCTACACCTTC. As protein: CASSLDPVTRGKGGLGYTF.

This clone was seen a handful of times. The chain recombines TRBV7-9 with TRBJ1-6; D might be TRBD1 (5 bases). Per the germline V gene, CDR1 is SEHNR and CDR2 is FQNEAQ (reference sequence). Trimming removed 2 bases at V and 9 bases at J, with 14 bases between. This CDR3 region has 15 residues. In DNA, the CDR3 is TGTGCCAGCAGCTTAAACGTAGGGGAAAGTTCACCCCTCCACTTT. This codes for CASSLNVGESSPLHF.

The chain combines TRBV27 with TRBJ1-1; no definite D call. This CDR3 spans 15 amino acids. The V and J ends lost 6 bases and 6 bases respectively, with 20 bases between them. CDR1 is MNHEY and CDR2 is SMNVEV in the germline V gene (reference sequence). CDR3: CASSHRGGLVAEAFF. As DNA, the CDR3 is TGTGCCAGCAGCCACAGAGGCGGGTTGGTAGCTGAAGCTTTCTTT.

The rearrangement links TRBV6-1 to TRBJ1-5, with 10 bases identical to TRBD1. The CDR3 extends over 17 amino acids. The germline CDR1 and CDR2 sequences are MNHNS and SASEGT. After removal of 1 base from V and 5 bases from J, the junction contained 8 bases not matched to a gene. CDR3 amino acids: CASSEESFGQGDQPQHF. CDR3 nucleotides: TGTGCCAGCAGTGAAGAAAGTTTCGGACAGGGGGATCAGCCCCAGCATTTT.

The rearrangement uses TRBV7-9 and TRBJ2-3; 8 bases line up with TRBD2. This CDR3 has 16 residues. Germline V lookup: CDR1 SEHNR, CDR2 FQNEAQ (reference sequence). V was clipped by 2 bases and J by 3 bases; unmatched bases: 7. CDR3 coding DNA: TGTGCCAGCAGCTTAAGGGCTGGACTAGCAACAGATACGCAGTATTTT. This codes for CASSLRAGLATDTQYF.

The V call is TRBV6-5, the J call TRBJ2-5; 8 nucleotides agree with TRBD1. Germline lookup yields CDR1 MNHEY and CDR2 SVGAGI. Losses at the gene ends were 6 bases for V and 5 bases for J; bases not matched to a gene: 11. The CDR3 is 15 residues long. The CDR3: CASSRTGTLAETQYF. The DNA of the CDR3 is TGTGCCAGCAGCCGGACAGGGACCCTCGCCGAGACCCAGTACTTC.

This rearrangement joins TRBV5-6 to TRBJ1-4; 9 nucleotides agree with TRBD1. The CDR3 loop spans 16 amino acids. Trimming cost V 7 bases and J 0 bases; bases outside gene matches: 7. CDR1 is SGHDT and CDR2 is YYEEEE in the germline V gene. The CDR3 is CASGGQGVATNEKLFF. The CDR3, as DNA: TGTGCCAGCGGGGGACAGGGAGTTGCAACTAATGAAAAACTGTTTTTT.

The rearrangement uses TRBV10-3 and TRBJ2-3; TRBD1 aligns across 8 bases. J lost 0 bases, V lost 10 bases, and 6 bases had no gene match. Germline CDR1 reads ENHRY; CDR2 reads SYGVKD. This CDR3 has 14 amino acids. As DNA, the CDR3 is TGTGCCACCCTATGGGACAGGAGCACAGATACGCAGTATTTT. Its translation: CATLWDRSTDTQYF.

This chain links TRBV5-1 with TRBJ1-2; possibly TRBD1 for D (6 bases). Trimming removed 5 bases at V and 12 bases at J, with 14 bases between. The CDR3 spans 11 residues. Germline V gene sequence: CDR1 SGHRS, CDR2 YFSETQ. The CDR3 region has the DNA TGCGCCAGCAGAGCGACAGGCGAAAACACCTTC. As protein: CASRATGENTF.

CDR3 residues: CASSLDTNNIQYF. Written as DNA, the CDR3 is TGCGCCAGCAGCTTGGACACTAATAACATTCAGTACTTC. The chain recombines TRBV5-1 with TRBJ2-4; D is unresolved. The CDR3 contains 13 residues. Trimming removed 0 bases from V and 7 bases from J, with 8 bases in between. Germline values: CDR1 SGHRS, CDR2 YFSETQ.

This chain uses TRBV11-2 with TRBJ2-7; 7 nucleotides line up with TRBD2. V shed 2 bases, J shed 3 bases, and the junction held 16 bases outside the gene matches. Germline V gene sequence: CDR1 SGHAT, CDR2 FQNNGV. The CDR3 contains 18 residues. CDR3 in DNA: TGTGCCAGCAGCTTATCCGGGATTGCCTCGACTAGCTTCTACGAGCAGTACTTC. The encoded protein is CASSLSGIASTSFYEQYF. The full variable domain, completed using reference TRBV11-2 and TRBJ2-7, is EAGVAQSPRYKIIEKRQSVAFWCNPISGHATLYWYQQILGQGPKLLIQFQNNGVVDDSQLPKDRFSAERLKGVDSTLKIQPAKLEDSAVYLCASSLSGIASTSFYEQYFGPGTRLTVT.

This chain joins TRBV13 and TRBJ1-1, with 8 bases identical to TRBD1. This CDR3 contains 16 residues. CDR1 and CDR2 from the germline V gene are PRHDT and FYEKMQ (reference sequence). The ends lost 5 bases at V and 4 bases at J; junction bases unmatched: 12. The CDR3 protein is CASSRTGIGASTEAFF. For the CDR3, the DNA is TGTGCCAGCAGCCGGACAGGGATAGGGGCGTCCACTGAAGCTTTCTTT.